The clone carrying this TCR beta chain was counted only a few times. Its antigen is still unknown. Sample-barcoded 5' priming and a J-beta primer mix drove a second PCR of about 6 to 12 cycles. TCRdb reprocessed the 5' RACE reads with MiXCR, giving one entry per CDR3 protein. The sample holds hundreds of thousands of distinct CDR3 sequences; roughly a quarter are singletons and the top ten take over 3.5%. The data originate from a study of blood T cells in healthy people across ages. Study-wide results and limits: A greater number of naive CD4+ cells and higher diversity distinguished long-lived donors from aged donors. Significant beta diversity loss was already apparent by age approximately 38, declining roughly linearly.

Trimming took 6 bases from V and 3 from J; bases not matched to a gene: 7. Germline CDR1 reads MNHEY; CDR2 reads SVGEGT. CDR3 length: 17 residues. A further study also used this sample, focusing on T cells of mothers and their children. From that study: Related mother-child pairs showed slightly higher but non-significant overlap than unrelated pairs.

This receptor was obtained from a boy under 10 years old in good health. The chain recombines TRBV6-2 or TRBV6-3 with TRBJ2-3; 15 bases are a match to TRBD2. Specimen: blood. CDR3 nucleotide sequence: TGTGCCAGCAGACCGGGACTAGCGGGGGGACCGACAGATACGCAGTATTTT. Protein: CASRPGLAGGPTDTQYF.